Listed below are T cell receptor beta chains from one sample, sequenced in a study of blood T cell repertoires in COVID-19. The data were produced by immunoSEQ multiplex PCR, yet TCRdb's version contains in-frame clones alone and is incomplete. Here the sample spans roughly 35,000 clones, 88% being singletons. Sequencing input: peripheral blood. The receptors were gathered from a man in his sixties with active COVID-19. CDR3s include the opening cysteine and the closing phenylalanine or tryptophan. The D gene is left open where the match is weak. Part of the rows lack a size; the others show once, few, many or a class for expanded clones.

v_call	clone_size	d_call	j_call	cdr3_aa	cdr3_nt
TRBV6-6	few	NA	TRBJ1-4	CATCLTGGGSFGKLFF	TGTGCCACCTGCCTCACCGGGGGGGGCTCTTTCGGAAAACTGTTTTTT
TRBV2	NA	NA	TRBJ1-1	CASRGQLNTEAFF	TGTGCCAGCCGAGGGCAGCTAAACACTGAAGCTTTCTTT
TRBV27	NA	TRBD1	TRBJ1-5	CASSLSDRGRGRNQPQHF	TGTGCCAGCAGTTTATCGGACAGGGGGCGCGGAAGGAATCAGCCCCAGCATTTT
TRBV6-1	once	TRBD1	TRBJ2-7	CASSDRDRGYEQYF	TGTGCCAGCAGTGACCGGGACAGGGGTTACGAGCAGTACTTC
TRBV15	NA	NA	TRBJ2-7	CATSRNSYEQYF	TGTGCCACCAGCAGAAATAGCTACGAGCAGTACTTC
TRBV28	NA	NA	TRBJ2-1	CASESGGPGQFF	TGTGCCAGCGAGAGTGGTGGGCCTGGGCAGTTCTTC
TRBV27	NA	NA	TRBJ2-7	CASSTTPRGPYEQYF	TGTGCCAGCAGTACAACTCCCAGGGGCCCCTACGAGCAGTACTTC
TRBV10-1	once	NA	TRBJ1-2	CASSGGSGTPMHDYTF	TGCGCCAGCAGTGGGGGATCCGGGACACCAATGCACGACTACACCTTC
TRBV18	once	TRBD2	TRBJ2-3	CASSPPGLAGVGDTQYF	TGTGCCAGCTCACCACCGGGACTAGCGGGAGTGGGTGATACGCAGTATTTT
TRBV27	medium-sized	TRBD2	TRBJ2-1	CASSFTGGPNNEQFF	TGTGCCAGCAGTTTTACGGGAGGGCCAAACAATGAGCAGTTCTTC
TRBV7-8	NA	NA	TRBJ1-1	CATLRGPNTEAFF	TGTGCTACCTTGAGAGGCCCCAACACTGAAGCTTTCTTT
TRBV5-1	NA	NA	TRBJ2-7	CASSLAGRPTTYEQYF	TGCGCCAGCAGCTTGGCTGGCAGGCCGACCACCTACGAGCAGTACTTC
TRBV4-2	NA	NA	TRBJ2-1	CASSQDRAGLNEQFF	TGTGCCAGCAGCCAAGATCGGGCAGGGTTGAATGAGCAGTTCTTC
TRBV14	once	TRBD2	TRBJ2-1	CASSHRTSTYNEQFF	TGTGCCAGCAGCCATCGGACTAGCACCTACAATGAGCAGTTCTTC
TRBV7-2	NA	TRBD2	TRBJ2-7	CASSLLAEIYEQYF	TGTGCCAGCAGCCTACTAGCGGAAATCTACGAGCAGTACTTC
TRBV10-2	NA	NA	TRBJ1-5	CASSESRGSGLQPQHF	TGCGCCAGCAGTGAGTCACGGGGGTCGGGCCTTCAGCCCCAGCATTTT
TRBV5-1	NA	NA	TRBJ2-7	CASSLTEKSSYEQYF	TGCGCCAGCAGCTTGACAGAGAAGAGCTCCTACGAGCAGTACTTC
TRBV11-1	NA	TRBD1	TRBJ1-4	CASSPGGTNEKLFF	TGTGCCAGCAGTCCAGGGGGCACCAATGAAAAACTGTTTTTT
TRBV25-1	few	NA	TRBJ1-6	CASKGSGVLPLHF	TGTGCCAGCAAGGGTTCAGGGGTTTTACCCCTCCACTTT
TRBV18	NA	NA	TRBJ2-3	CASSPRQVSTDTQYF	TGTGCCAGCTCACCTAGGCAGGTTAGCACAGATACGCAGTATTTT
TRBV19	NA	TRBD1	TRBJ1-2	CASSLATGAYGYTF	TGTGCCAGTAGTTTAGCGACAGGGGCCTATGGCTACACCTTC
TRBV7-6	NA	NA	TRBJ2-3	CASSPQFSPTDTQYF	TGTGCCAGCAGCCCGCAATTTAGTCCCACAGATACGCAGTATTTT